Given below is one TCR beta chain in context. There are many counts of this clonotype. Its antigen specificity is not known. Within one base of it there is no much larger clone, and no base qualities were kept. This sample was included in a study of early T cells in non-severe SARS-CoV-2 infection (TCRdb year 2021). Regarding the study in general: Because TCR sequencing was done on bulk RNA from unsorted whole blood, the alpha and beta chains could not be paired. General conclusions and limits of the study: VDJdb matching was skewed toward anti-spike CD8 responses and likely underestimated virus-specific expansions by missing private and CD4 specificities.

A case-control design nested within a healthcare worker cohort in London, UK, was used, with weekly nasopharyngeal swab PCR tests and blood sampling performed. Healthcare workers were recruited between 23 and 31 March 2020, during the week of the UK lockdown, and were followed weekly for up to roughly 15 weeks. The library came from 5' RACE. Sequencing was carried out with a NextSeq 500. To correct for sequencing error and PCR bias, the TCR library protocol tagged individual cDNA molecules with unique molecular identifiers. Both TCR alpha and beta chains were sequenced, and tight co-correlation was observed between alpha and beta sequence abundances in each sample. Concerning the study's data processing: V gene, J gene and CDR3 annotation of TCR sequences was performed with Decombinator V4. Expanded TCRs were defined as changing significantly between any two time points under a Poisson model with p below 0.0001. Abundances of TCRs were expressed as counts per million after normalisation to the total number of TCRs sequenced in each sample. MAIT TCRs were defined by TRAV1-2 paired with TRAJ12, TRAJ20 or TRAJ33, and iNKT TCRs by TRAV10 paired with TRAJ18. VDJdb, accessed on 1 November 2021, was searched for TCRs annotated for CMV, EBV and SARS-CoV-2, and TCRs annotated for more than one antigen were excluded. TCRdb cleaned the public reads at Q25 with fastp, built clones with MiXCR and kept in-frame beta chains. Under each unique CDR3 protein, matching rows form one entry showing the most common genes and DNA. These V and J calls derive from TCRdb rather than the authors' analysis. The sample profile shows some 98,000 distinct CDR3 sequences; about 10% of them were found once. Together, the top ten hold about 5% of the sample.

The germline V gene yields SNHLY for CDR1 and FYNNEI for CDR2. V loses 7 bases, J loses 3 bases, and the germline ends lie 11 bases apart. The CDR3, cysteine through phenylalanine, is 13 amino acids long. The kept DNA is CDR3 alone, 39 bases in frame from the first base. This clonotype was sampled from an adult who was a healthcare worker with PCR-confirmed SARS-CoV-2 infection or an uninfected control (not recorded which). Sequencing was carried out using whole blood. This receptor chain uses TRBV2 and TRBJ2-3; no D gene call is confident. The DNA sequence reads TGTGCCAGCACCGCACGGAGAACAGATACGCAGTATTTT. It codes for CASTARRTDTQYF. Supplemented by the reference TRBV2 and TRBJ2-3 proteins around the CDR3, the complete variable domain is EPEVTQTPSHQVTQMGQEVILRCVPISNHLYFYWYRQILGQKVEFLVSFYNNEISEKSEIFDDQFSVERPDGSNFTLKIRSTKLEDSAMYFCASTARRTDTQYFGPGTRLTVL.